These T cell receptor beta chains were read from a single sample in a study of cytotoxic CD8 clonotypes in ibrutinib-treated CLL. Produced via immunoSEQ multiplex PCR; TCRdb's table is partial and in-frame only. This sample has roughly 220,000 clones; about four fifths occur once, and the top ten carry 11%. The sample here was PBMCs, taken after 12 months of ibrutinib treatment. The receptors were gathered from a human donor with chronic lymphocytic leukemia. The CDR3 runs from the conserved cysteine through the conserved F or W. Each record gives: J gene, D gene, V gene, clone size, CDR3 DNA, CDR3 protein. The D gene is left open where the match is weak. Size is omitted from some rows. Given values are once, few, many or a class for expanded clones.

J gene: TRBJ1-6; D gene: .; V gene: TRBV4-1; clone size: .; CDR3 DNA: TGCGCCAGCAGCCAGGCCCCTTCGGAACTTAATTCACCCCTCCACTTT; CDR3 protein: CASSQAPSELNSPLHF
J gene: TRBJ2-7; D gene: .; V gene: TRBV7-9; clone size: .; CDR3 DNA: TGTGCCAGCAGCTTGTACAACTCCTACGAGCAGTACTTC; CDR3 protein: CASSLYNSYEQYF
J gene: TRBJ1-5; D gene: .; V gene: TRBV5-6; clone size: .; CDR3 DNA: TGTGCCAGCAGCTCAAATCAGGGATTACTGCCCCAGCATTTT; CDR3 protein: CASSSNQGLLPQHF
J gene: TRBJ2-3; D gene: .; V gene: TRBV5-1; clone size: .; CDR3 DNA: TGCGCTCCCCCCCCGAGGGGCCGCACAGATACGCAGTATTTT; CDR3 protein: CAPPPRGRTDTQYF
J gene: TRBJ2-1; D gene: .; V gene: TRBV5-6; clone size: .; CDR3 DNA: TGTGCCAGCAGCTTGGGTGGTGAGCAGTTCTTC; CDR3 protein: CASSLGGEQFF
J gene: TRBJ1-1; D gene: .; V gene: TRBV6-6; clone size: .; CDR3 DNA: TGTGCCAGCAGTTACTCGTCCGGGCAGGGAATCCCTGAAGCTTTCTTT; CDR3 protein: CASSYSSGQGIPEAFF
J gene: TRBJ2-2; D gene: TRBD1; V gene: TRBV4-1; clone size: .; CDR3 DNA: TGCGCCAGCAGCACCTACAGGGGGGCGAACACCGGGGAGCTGTTTTTT; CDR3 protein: CASSTYRGANTGELFF
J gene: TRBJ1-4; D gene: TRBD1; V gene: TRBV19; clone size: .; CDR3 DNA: TGTGCCAGCGCGGACAGGGGGGAAAAACTGTTTTTT; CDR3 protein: CASADRGEKLFF
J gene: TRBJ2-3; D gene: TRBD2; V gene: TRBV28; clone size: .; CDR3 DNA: TGTGCCAGCGAGATGGGACTAGCGGGTGGCACAGATACGCAGTATTTT; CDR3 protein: CASEMGLAGGTDTQYF
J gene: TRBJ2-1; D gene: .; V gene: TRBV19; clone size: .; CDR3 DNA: TGTGCCAGTAGTCCGGAGCTAAGCTCCTACAATGAGCAGTTCTTC; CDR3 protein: CASSPELSSYNEQFF
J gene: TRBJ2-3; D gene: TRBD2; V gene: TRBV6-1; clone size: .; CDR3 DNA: TGTGCCAGCAGTGAACGGCTAGCGGGAGTAACAGATACGCAGTATTTT; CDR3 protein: CASSERLAGVTDTQYF
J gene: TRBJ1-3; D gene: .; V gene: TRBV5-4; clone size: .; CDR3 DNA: TGTGCCAGCAGCTTGGGCGGAAACACCATATATTTT; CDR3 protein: CASSLGGNTIYF
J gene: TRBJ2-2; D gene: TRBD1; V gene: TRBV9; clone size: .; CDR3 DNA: TGTGCCAGCAGCCCGGGGGACAGGGGGCGCCCCGGGGAGCTGTTTTTT; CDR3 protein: CASSPGDRGRPGELFF
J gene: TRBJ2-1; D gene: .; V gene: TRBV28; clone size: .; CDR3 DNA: TGTGCCAGCAAACCCGGAGGGCCGGGCCCAATTGAGCAGTTCTTC; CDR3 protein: CASKPGGPGPIEQFF
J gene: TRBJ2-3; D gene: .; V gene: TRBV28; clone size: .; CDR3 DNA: TGTGCCAGCAGAGGGTATACGCAGTATTTT; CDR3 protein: CASRGYTQYF
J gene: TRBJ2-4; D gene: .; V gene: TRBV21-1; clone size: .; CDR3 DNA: TGTGCCAGCAGCAAAGATGTGGCCACCGAGGCGAAAAACATTCAGTACTTC; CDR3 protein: CASSKDVATEAKNIQYF
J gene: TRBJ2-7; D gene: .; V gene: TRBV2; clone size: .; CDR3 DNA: TGTGCCAGCAATGTCAGGGGATGGGAGCAGTACTTC; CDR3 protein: CASNVRGWEQYF
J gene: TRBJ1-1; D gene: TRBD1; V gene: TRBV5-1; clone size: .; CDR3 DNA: TGCGCCAGCAGCTTGGGATCCCCAGGAGACAGGGCCGACACGAACACTGAAGCTTTCTTT; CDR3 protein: CASSLGSPGDRADTNTEAFF
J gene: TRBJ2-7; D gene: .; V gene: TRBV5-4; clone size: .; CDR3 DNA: TGTGCCACCCTACCCTACGGGACGGCGTCCTACGAGCAGTACTTC; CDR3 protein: CATLPYGTASYEQYF
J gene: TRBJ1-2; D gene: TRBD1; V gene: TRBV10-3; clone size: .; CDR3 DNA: TGTGCCATCAGGGATTCAGGGGGCAATGGCTACACCTTC; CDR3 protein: CAIRDSGGNGYTF
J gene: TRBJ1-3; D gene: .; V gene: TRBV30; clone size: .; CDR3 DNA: TGTGCCTGGAGCCATACGGGAGGAAACACCATATATTTT; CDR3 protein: CAWSHTGGNTIYF
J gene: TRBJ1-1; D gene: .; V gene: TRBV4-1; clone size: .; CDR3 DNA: TGCGCCAGCAGCCAAGATCTGAGTGGTCAAGAAGCTTTCTTT; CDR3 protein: CASSQDLSGQEAFF
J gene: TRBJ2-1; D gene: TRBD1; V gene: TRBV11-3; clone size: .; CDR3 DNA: TGTGCCAGCAGCCATAGACAGGGAAAATACAATGAGCAGTTCTTC; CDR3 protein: CASSHRQGKYNEQFF
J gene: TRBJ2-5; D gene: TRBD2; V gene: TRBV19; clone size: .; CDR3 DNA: TGTGCCAGTAGTACCCTCGGGGGGAAAGAGACCCAGTACTTC; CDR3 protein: CASSTLGGKETQYF
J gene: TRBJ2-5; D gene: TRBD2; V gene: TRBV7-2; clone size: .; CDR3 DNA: TGTGCCAGCAGCTTAGTGGGCGGGGGGGCCGGTGAGACCCAGTACTTC; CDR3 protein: CASSLVGGGAGETQYF
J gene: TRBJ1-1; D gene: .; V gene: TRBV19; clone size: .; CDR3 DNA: TGTGCCAGTAGTATAAAGGGGCCGCTGGAAGCTTTCTTT; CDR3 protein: CASSIKGPLEAFF
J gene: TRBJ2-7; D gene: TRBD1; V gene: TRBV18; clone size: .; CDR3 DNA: TGTGCCAGCTCACCAGGGGGACAGGGTCTGGACGAGCAGTACTTC; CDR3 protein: CASSPGGQGLDEQYF
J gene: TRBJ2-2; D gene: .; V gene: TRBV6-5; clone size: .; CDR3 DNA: TGTGCCAGCAGTTACCGGCGGGAGCTGTTTTTT; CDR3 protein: CASSYRRELFF
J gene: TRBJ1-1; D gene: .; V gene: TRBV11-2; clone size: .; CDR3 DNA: TGTGCCAGCAGCTTAGGGCCATACTCGAACACTGAAGCTTTCTTT; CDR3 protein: CASSLGPYSNTEAFF
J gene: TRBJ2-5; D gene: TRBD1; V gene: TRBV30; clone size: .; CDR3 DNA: TGTGCCTGGACAAAGGGGGCCCAAGAGACCCAGTACTTC; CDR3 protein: CAWTKGAQETQYF
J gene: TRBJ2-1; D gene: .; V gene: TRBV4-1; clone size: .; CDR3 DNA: TGCGCCAGCAGCCACTCCTTGGACTTTTACAATGAGCAGTTCTTC; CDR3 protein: CASSHSLDFYNEQFF
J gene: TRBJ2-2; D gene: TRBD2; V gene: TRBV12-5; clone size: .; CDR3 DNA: TGTGCTAGTGGTTTGGTATATAGCGGGAGCCCCGGGGAGCTGTTTTTT; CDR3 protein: CASGLVYSGSPGELFF
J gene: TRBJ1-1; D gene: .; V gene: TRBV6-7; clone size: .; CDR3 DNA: TGTGCCAGCCGGAGGAGGGGGGTTGGTGAAGCTTTCTTT; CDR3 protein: CASRRRGVGEAFF
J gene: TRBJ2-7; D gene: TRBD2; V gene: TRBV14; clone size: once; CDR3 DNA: TGTGCCAGCAGCCCGGGGGGGGGCGCACGGCAGTACTTC; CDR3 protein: CASSPGGGARQYF
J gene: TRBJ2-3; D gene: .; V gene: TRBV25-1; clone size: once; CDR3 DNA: TGTGCCAGCAGCGGACGAACCCCGAGAGATACGCAGTATTTT; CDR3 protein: CASSGRTPRDTQYF
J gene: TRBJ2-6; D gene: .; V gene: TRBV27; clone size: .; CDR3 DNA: TGTGCCAGCCGTCCCCCCCTGAGGGCTGGGGCCAACGTCCTGACTTTC; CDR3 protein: CASRPPLRAGANVLTF
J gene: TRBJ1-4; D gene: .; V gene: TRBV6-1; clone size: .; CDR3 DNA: TGTGCCAGCAGCTCACGTCCCCCTGAAAAACTGTTTTTT; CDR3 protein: CASSSRPPEKLFF
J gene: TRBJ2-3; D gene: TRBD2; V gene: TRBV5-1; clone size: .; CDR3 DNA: TGCGCCAGCAGCCCCCGGGGGGGCAGGGTAGATACGCAGTATTTT; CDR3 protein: CASSPRGGRVDTQYF
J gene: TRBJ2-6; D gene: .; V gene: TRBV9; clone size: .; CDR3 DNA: TGTGCCAGCAGCCGGAATACTGGGGCCAACGTCCTGACTTTC; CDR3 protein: CASSRNTGANVLTF
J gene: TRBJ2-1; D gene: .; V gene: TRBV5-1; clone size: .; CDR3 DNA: TGCGCCAGCAGCTTGGGGACGACTCACCCAGGGGATGAGCAGTTCTTC; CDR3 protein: CASSLGTTHPGDEQFF
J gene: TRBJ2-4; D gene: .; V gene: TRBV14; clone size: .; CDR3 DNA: TGTGCCAGCAGCCGCACGACAGGGAGGACGGACATTCAGTACTTC; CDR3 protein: CASSRTTGRTDIQYF
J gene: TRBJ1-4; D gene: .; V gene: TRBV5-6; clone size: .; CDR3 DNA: TGTGCCAGCAGCTTGTATATGTTAGGAGGTGAAAAACTGTTTTTT; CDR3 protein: CASSLYMLGGEKLFF
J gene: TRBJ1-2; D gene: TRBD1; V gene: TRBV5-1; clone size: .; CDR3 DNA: TGCGCCAGCAGCTTGGTCCCCTCAGGGGGCGCCTATGGCTACACCTTC; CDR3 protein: CASSLVPSGGAYGYTF
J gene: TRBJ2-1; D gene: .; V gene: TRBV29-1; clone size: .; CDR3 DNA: TGCAGCGTCCCTTTCGGTCTCAGCTCCTACAATGAGCAGTTCTTC; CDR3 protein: CSVPFGLSSYNEQFF
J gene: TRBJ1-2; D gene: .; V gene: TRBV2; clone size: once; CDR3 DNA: TGTGCCAGCAGCCTGAACGTTGAGGGCTACACCTTC; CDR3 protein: CASSLNVEGYTF
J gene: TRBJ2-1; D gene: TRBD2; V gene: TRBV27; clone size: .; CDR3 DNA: TGTGCCAGCAGTTACCAACTAGCGGAGCTGTACAATGAGCAGTTCTTC; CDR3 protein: CASSYQLAELYNEQFF
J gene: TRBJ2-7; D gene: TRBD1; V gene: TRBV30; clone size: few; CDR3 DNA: TGTGCCTGGAGTAAGACAGGGCAATTTAACGAGCAGTACTTC; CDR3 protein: CAWSKTGQFNEQYF